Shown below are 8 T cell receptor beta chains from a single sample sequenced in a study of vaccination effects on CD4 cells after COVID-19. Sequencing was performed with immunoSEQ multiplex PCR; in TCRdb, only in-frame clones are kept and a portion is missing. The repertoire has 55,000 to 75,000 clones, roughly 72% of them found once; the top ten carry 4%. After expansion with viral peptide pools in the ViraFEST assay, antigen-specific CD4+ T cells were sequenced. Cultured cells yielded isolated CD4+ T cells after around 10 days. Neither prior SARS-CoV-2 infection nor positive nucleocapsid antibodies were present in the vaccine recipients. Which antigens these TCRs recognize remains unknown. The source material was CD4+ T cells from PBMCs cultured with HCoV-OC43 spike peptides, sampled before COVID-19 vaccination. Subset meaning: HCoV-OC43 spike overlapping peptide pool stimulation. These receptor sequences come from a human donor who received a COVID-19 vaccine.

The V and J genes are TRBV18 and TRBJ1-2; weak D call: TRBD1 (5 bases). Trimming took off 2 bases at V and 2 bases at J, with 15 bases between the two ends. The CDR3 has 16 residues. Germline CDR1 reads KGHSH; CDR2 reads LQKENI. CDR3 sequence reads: CASSPLVGEANYGYTF. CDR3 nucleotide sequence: TGTGCCAGCTCACCATTGGTAGGGGAGGCCAACTATGGCTACACCTTC.

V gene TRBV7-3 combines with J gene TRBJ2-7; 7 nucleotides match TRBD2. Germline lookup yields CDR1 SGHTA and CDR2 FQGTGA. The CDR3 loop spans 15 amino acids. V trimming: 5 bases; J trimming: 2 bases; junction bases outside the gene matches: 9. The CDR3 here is CASSPPTLAPYEQYV. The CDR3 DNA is TGTGCCAGCAGCCCTCCCACACTAGCGCCCTACGAGCAGTACGTC.

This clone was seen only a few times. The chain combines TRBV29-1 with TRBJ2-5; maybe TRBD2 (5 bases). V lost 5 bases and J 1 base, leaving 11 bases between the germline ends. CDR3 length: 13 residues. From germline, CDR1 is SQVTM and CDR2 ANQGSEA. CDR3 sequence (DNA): TGCAGCGTTCCGACACTAGGCCAAGAGACCCAGTACTTC. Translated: CSVPTLGQETQYF.

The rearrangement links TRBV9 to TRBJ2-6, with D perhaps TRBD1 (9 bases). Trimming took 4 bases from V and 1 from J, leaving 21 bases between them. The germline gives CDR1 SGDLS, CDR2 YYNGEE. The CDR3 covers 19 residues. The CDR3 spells CASSPAGGQGVSGANVLTF. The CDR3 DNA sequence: TGTGCCAGCAGCCCCGCGGGGGGACAGGGAGTATCTGGGGCCAACGTCCTGACTTTC.

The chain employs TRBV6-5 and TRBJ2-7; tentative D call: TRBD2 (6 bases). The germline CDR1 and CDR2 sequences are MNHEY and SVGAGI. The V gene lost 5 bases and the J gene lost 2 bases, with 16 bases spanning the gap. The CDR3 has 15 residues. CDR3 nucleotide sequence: TGTGCCAGCAGTCTCCGGGGGACGGGACCCTACGAGCAGTACGTC. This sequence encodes CASSLRGTGPYEQYV.

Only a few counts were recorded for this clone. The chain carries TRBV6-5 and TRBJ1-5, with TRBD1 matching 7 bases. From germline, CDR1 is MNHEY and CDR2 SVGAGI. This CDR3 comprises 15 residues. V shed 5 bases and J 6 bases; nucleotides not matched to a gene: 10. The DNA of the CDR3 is TGTGCCAGCAGTCTATTCGACAGGGACACTCAGCCCCAGCATTTT. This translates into CASSLFDRDTQPQHF.

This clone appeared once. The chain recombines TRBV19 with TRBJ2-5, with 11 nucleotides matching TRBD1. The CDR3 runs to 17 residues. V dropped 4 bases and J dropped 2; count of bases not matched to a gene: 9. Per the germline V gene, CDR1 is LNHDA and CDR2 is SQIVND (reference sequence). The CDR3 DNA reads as TGTGCCAGTAGTAGATCACCGGGACAGGGGGGGCAAGAGACCCAGTACTTC. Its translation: CASSRSPGQGGQETQYF. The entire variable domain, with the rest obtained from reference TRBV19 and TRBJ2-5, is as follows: DGGITQSPKYLFRKEGQNVTLSCEQNLNHDAMYWYRQDPGQGLRLIYYSQIVNDFQKGDIAEGYSVSREKKESFPLTVTSAQKNPTAFYLCASSRSPGQGGQETQYFGPGTRLLVL.

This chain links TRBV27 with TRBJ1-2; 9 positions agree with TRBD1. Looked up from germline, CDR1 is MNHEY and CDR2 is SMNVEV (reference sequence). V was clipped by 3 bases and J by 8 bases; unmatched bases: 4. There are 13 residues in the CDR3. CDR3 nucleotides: TGTGCCAGCAGTTTTGACAGGGGGGTCGGCTACACCTTC. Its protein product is CASSFDRGVGYTF.